This TCR beta chain was found in a study of CD8+CD57+ T cells in acquired aplastic anemia. Overall study context: The sorted CD4+ and CD8+ cells yielded an average approximately 3 ug of DNA.

CD8+CD57+ cell expansion had been shown by flow cytometry in patients chosen for sequencing. None of the patients had been given any therapy when their blood was sampled. The CDR3 is 14 amino acids. Germline assignment: CDR1 SGHKS and CDR2 YYEKEE (reference sequence). V trimming: 1 base; J trimming: 9 bases; junction bases outside the gene matches: 4. Overall study results and limits: It was found that more than 25 CD8+ CDR3 sequences were shared between patients and controls.

With respect to this clonotype: What it recognizes is unknown.

TCR beta VDJ combinations and CDR3 sequences were profiled from genomic DNA. TCRdb re-called the reads through MiXCR, storing one row per CDR3 protein. The table shows some 200,000 distinct CDR3 sequences, with 65% occurring only once. Sequences were obtained from sorted CD4+, CD8+, or CD8+CD57+ T cells (not recorded which) from PBMCs. This sequence originates from a human donor with aplastic anemia. The chain employs TRBV5-5 and TRBJ1-6; 7 nucleotides align to TRBD1. This chain's CDR3 is CASSLRQGRSPLHF. The CDR3 DNA reads as TGTGCCAGCAGCTTGAGACAGGGACGTTCACCCCTCCACTTT.